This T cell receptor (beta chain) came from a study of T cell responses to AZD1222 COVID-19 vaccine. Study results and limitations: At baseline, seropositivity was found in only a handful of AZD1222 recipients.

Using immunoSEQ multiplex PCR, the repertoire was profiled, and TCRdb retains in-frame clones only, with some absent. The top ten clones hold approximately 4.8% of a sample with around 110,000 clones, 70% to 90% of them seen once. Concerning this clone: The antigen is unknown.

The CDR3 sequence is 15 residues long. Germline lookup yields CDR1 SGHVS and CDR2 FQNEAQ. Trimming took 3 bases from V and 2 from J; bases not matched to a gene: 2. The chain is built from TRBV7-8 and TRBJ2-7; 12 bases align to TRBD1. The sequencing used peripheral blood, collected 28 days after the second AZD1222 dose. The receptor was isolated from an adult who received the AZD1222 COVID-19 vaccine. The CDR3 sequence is CASSLGTGGPYEQYF. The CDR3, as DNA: TGTGCCAGCAGCTTGGGGACAGGGGGCCCCTACGAGCAGTACTTC.